What follows describes a single TCR beta chain. The antigen is undetermined. These data come from a study of T cells in Graves' hyperthyroidism and ophthalmopathy. Study as a whole: Peripheral blood was secured at the point of initial diagnosis, before any treatment. Study-level points and caveats: The model identified upcoming ophthalmopathy a median approximately six months ahead of onset.

Exclusion of patients followed from uncontrolled infection, other autoimmune disease, pregnancy or lactation. The PBMCs had their origin in 10 ml of fresh peripheral blood. Amplified TCR beta CDR3 regions came from RNA transcripts. HTBI primers drove first-round RT-PCR of the TCR CDR3. MiXCR, run by TCRdb on the multiplex PCR reads, gives a single entry per CDR3 protein. Here the sample spans 250,000 to 350,000 distinct CDR3 sequences, approximately 17% being singletons. This CDR3 is 15 amino acids long. V dropped 5 bases and J dropped 9 bases, with 17 bases sitting between them. Germline CDR1 SGHTA, CDR2 FQGTGA.

The sequencing input was blood. The TCR was taken from a young man with Graves' hyperthyroidism. The chain couples TRBV7-3 to TRBJ1-6; D is unclear. In nucleotides, the CDR3 is TGTGCCAGCAGCCCCGGGTCCGCGGGGAGTTCACCCCTCCACTTT. Translation: CASSPGSAGSSPLHF.